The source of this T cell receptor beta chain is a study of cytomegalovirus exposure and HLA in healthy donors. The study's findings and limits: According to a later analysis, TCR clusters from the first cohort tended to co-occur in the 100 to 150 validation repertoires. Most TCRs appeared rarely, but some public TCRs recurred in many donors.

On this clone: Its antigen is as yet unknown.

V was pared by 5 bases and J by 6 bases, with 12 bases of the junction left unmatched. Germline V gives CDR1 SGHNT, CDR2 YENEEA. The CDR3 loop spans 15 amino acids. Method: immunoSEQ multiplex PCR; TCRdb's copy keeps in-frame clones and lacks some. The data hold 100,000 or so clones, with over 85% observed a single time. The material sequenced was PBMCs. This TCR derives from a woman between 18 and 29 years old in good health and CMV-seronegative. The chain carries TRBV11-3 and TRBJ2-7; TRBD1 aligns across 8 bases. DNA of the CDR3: TGTGCCAGCAGCGACCGGACAGGGTCAGGAAGCGAGCAGTACTTC. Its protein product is CASSDRTGSGSEQYF.